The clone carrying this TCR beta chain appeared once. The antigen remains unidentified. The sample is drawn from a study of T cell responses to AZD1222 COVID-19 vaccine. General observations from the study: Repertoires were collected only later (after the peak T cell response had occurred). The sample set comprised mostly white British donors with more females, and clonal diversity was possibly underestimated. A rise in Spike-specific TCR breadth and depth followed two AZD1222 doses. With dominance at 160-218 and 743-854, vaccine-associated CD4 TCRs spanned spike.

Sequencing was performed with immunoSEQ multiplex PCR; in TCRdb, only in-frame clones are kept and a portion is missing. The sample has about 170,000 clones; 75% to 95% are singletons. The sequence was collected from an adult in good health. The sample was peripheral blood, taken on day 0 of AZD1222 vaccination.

The chain's CDR3 is CASSEEPVGNTIYF. The DNA for the CDR3 is TGTGCCAGCAGTGAGGAACCAGTTGGAAACACCATATATTTT. The chain is built from TRBV2 and TRBJ1-3; D unresolved. The CDR3 length is 14 residues. Germline loops: CDR1 SNHLY, CDR2 FYNNEI. Trimming stripped 3 bases from V and 3 bases from J, with 9 bases between.